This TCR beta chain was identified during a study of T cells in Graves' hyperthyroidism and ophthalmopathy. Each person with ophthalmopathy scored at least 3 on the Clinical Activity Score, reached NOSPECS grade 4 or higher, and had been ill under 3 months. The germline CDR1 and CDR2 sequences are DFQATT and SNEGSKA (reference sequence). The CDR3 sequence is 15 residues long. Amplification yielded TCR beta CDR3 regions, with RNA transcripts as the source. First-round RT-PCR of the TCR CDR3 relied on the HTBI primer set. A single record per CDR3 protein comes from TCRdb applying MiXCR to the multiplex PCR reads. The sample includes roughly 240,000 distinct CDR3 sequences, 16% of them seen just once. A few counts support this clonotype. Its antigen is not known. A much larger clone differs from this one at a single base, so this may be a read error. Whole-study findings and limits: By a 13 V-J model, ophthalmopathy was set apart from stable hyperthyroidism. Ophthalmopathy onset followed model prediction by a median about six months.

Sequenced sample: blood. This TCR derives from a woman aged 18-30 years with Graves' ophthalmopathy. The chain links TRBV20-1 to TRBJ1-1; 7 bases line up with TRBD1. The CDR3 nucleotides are TGCAGTGCTAGACAAATCCAGGGGGGAGACACTGAAGCTCTCTTT. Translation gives CSARQIQGGDTEALF.